A selection of T cell receptor beta chains follows, all from one sample in a study of shared clonotypes between healthy human individuals. Sequencing was performed with immunoSEQ multiplex PCR; in TCRdb, only in-frame clones are kept and a portion is missing. This sample has about 700,000 clones; 92% occur once, and the top ten carry about a quarter. Sequenced material: naive CD8+ T cells sorted from blood. These receptors all stem from a man aged 30-40 years in good health. Each CDR3 is given with its conserved first and last residue. The D gene is left open where the match is weak. Clone sizes are given selectively: once, few, many, or a class where the clone is expanded.

D	V	J	size	CDR3	DNA
TRBD1	TRBV7-9	TRBJ2-2	-	CASSGDRGPLTGELFF	TGTGCCAGCAGCGGGGACAGGGGCCCCCTCACCGGGGAGCTGTTTTTT
-	TRBV27	TRBJ2-7	-	CASSLSAAHEQYF	TGTGCCAGCAGTTTATCCGCAGCTCACGAGCAGTACTTC
TRBD1	TRBV4-2	TRBJ1-2	-	CASSQGQGVARDDGYTF	TGTGCCAGCAGCCAAGGACAGGGAGTAGCGCGGGATGATGGCTACACCTTC
TRBD1	TRBV28	TRBJ2-1	-	CASSSRDRANNEQFF	TGTGCCAGCAGTTCCCGGGACAGGGCGAACAATGAGCAGTTCTTC
-	TRBV27	TRBJ1-5	-	CASREYSNQPQHF	TGTGCCAGCAGGGAATATAGCAATCAGCCCCAGCATTTT
-	TRBV7-3	TRBJ2-3	-	CASSLRAPGTFQDTQYF	TGTGCCAGCAGCTTAAGGGCCCCAGGTACCTTCCAAGATACGCAGTATTTT
-	TRBV19	TRBJ1-4	-	CASSIRPPGTMAGATNEKLFF	TGTGCCAGTAGTATACGTCCTCCCGGGACAATGGCTGGGGCAACTAATGAAAAACTGTTTTTT
TRBD2	TRBV9	TRBJ2-1	-	CASSLAGLDNEQFF	TGTGCCAGCAGCTTAGCGGGGCTAGACAATGAGCAGTTCTTC
-	TRBV9	TRBJ1-2	-	CASSVGQGDSYTF	TGTGCCAGCAGCGTAGGGCAGGGTGATAGCTACACCTTC
-	TRBV6-6	TRBJ2-2	-	CASSYQIGELFF	TGTGCCAGCAGTTACCAAATCGGGGAGCTGTTTTTT
-	TRBV25-1	TRBJ1-5	-	CASSEGVGQPQHF	TGTGCCAGCAGTGAGGGGGTAGGACAGCCCCAGCATTTT
-	TRBV29-1	TRBJ2-7	-	CSVSEQGHEQYF	TGCAGCGTTTCTGAACAGGGTCACGAGCAGTACTTC
-	TRBV6-1	TRBJ2-7	-	CASNPFGEQYF	TGTGCCAGCAACCCCTTTGGGGAGCAGTACTTC
TRBD1	TRBV6-6	TRBJ2-7	-	CASRPGTDSYEQYF	TGTGCCAGCAGGCCCGGGACAGACTCCTACGAGCAGTACTTC
TRBD2	TRBV7-2	TRBJ2-5	-	CASSLGAAGAGETQYF	TGTGCCAGCAGCCTAGGGGCTGCGGGAGCGGGAGAGACCCAGTACTTC
-	TRBV15	TRBJ2-5	-	CATSIIRGSSRETQYF	TGTGCCACCAGTATAATTAGGGGTTCGTCAAGAGAGACCCAGTACTTC
-	TRBV11-2	TRBJ2-5	-	CASSLTPASRETQYF	TGTGCCAGCAGCTTAACCCCGGCTAGCCGAGAGACCCAGTACTTC
-	TRBV5-1	TRBJ2-7	-	CASSLDRYYEQYF	TGCGCCAGCAGCTTGGACAGATACTACGAGCAGTACTTC
TRBD2	TRBV29-1	TRBJ2-7	once	CSVDGLAGGYEQYF	TGCAGCGTTGATGGTCTAGCGGGAGGGTACGAGCAGTACTTC
-	TRBV2	TRBJ2-1	-	CASSVGRADNEQFF	TGTGCCAGCAGTGTCGGGCGGGCTGACAATGAGCAGTTCTTC
TRBD2	TRBV30	TRBJ2-1	-	CAWEGGSSYNEQFF	TGTGCCTGGGAGGGAGGGTCCTCCTACAATGAGCAGTTCTTC
-	TRBV25-1	TRBJ2-1	-	CASSVGGSYNEQFF	TGTGCCAGCAGTGTGGGGGGTTCCTACAATGAGCAGTTCTTC
-	TRBV6-5	TRBJ2-1	-	CASSYSGGREQFF	TGTGCCAGCAGTTACTCGGGCGGTCGTGAGCAGTTCTTC
-	TRBV7-6	TRBJ2-7	-	CASSLALQYEQYF	TGTGCCAGCAGCTTAGCGTTACAATACGAGCAGTACTTC
-	TRBV11-2	TRBJ1-3	-	CASSPIGTPGNTIYF	TGTGCCAGCAGCCCGATAGGGACCCCTGGAAACACCATATATTTT
-	TRBV27	TRBJ2-5	-	CASGRLWAGRQETQYF	TGTGCCAGCGGGCGACTGTGGGCAGGGCGGCAAGAGACCCAGTACTTC
-	TRBV19	TRBJ1-1	-	CASSIGQHEAFF	TGTGCCAGTAGTATAGGCCAACATGAAGCTTTCTTT
-	TRBV9	TRBJ2-7	-	CASSVSSFSSYEQYF	TGTGCCAGCAGCGTTTCCTCCTTTAGCTCCTACGAGCAGTACTTC
-	TRBV7-9	TRBJ2-7	-	CASSLRSAGSYEQYF	TGTGCCAGCAGCTTACGGTCTGCAGGATCCTACGAGCAGTACTTC
-	TRBV5-4	TRBJ2-3	-	CASSLGDSTDTQYF	TGTGCCAGCAGCTTGGGGGACTCCACAGATACGCAGTATTTT
-	TRBV27	TRBJ2-5	-	CASTEPGGTQYF	TGTGCCAGCACCGAACCCGGGGGGACCCAGTACTTC
-	TRBV7-9	TRBJ2-7	-	CASSLVPSQGHEQYF	TGTGCCAGCAGCTTAGTCCCCTCCCAGGGTCACGAGCAGTACTTC
TRBD1	TRBV9	TRBJ2-7	-	CASSPTYRGLNEQYF	TGTGCCAGCAGTCCTACTTACAGGGGGCTCAACGAGCAGTACTTC
TRBD2	TRBV28	TRBJ2-3	-	CASSLILAGADTQYF	TGTGCCAGCAGTTTAATACTAGCGGGAGCAGATACGCAGTATTTT
-	TRBV27	TRBJ1-1	-	CASSLSVLNTEAFF	TGTGCCAGCAGTTTAAGTGTCCTGAACACTGAAGCTTTCTTT
-	TRBV5-6	TRBJ1-2	-	CASSLGRAPGGYTF	TGTGCCAGCAGCTTGGGCCGAGCCCCAGGCGGCTACACCTTC
-	TRBV11-2	TRBJ2-7	-	CASSLGGSGAGEQYF	TGTGCCAGCAGCTTAGGGGGCAGCGGAGCGGGCGAGCAGTACTTC
TRBD2	TRBV6-5	TRBJ2-1	-	CASGASGNSYNEQFF	TGTGCCAGCGGGGCTAGCGGTAACTCCTACAATGAGCAGTTCTTC
TRBD2	TRBV19	TRBJ2-7	-	CASSKKLAGLYEQYF	TGTGCCAGTAGTAAGAAACTAGCGGGGCTCTACGAGCAGTACTTC
TRBD1	TRBV5-1	TRBJ2-7	-	CASSPGTGEYEQYF	TGCGCCAGCAGCCCCGGGACAGGGGAATACGAGCAGTACTTC
-	TRBV27	TRBJ1-1	-	CASSPLADSWRNTEAFF	TGTGCCAGCAGCCCTTTGGCCGACAGCTGGAGAAACACTGAAGCTTTCTTT
-	TRBV4-1	TRBJ2-2	once	CASSFVRDVGSELFF	TGCGCCAGCAGCTTCGTACGGGACGTTGGGTCCGAGCTGTTTTTT